This entry lists 8 T cell receptor beta chains sequenced from one sample in a study of shared clonotypes between healthy human individuals. Only in-frame clones appear in the TCRdb table, and some are missing; sequencing was by immunoSEQ multiplex PCR. Of around 510,000 clones detected, roughly 95% appear once; the ten largest clones hold 0.055% to 0.075%. The source material was naive CD4+ T cells sorted from blood. Noted subset: CD45RA+ positively selected. Receptor source: a woman aged 30 to 39 in good health.

V is TRBV6-1 and J is TRBJ1-3; D is unclear. V was trimmed by 1 base and J by 0 bases, leaving 13 bases between them. The CDR3 runs 17 residues. The germline V gene encodes CDR1 MNHNS and CDR2 SASEGT. CDR3 in amino acids: CASSEGLVADSGNTIYF. DNA of the CDR3: TGTGCCAGCAGTGAAGGCCTGGTCGCCGACTCTGGAAACACCATATATTTT.

The chain employs TRBV2 and TRBJ1-5; D not certain. Germline V CDR1 and CDR2: SNHLY, FYNNEI. The V gene lost 3 bases and the J gene lost 7 bases, with 4 bases spanning the gap. The CDR3 length is 11 residues. CDR3 region: CASSETQPQHF. In DNA, the CDR3 is TGTGCCAGCAGTGAGACCCAGCCCCAGCATTTT. Drawing the rest from reference TRBV2 and TRBJ1-5, the complete variable domain is EPEVTQTPSHQVTQMGQEVILRCVPISNHLYFYWYRQILGQKVEFLVSFYNNEISEKSEIFDDQFSVERPDGSNFTLKIRSTKLEDSAMYFCASSETQPQHFGDGTRLSIL.

V usage is TRBV5-4 and J usage is TRBJ2-5; no definite D call. This CDR3 contains 14 residues. Germline CDR1 is SGHNT and CDR2 is YYREEE (reference sequence). V lost 0 bases and J lost 5, with 11 bases in between. Here the CDR3 reads CASSLVGVGETQYF. Here the CDR3 DNA reads TGTGCCAGCAGCTTGGTCGGTGTCGGGGAGACCCAGTACTTC. The full variable domain, its missing parts supplied by reference TRBV5-4 and TRBJ2-5, is ETGVTQSPTHLIKTRGQQVTLRCSSQSGHNTVSWYQQALGQGPQFIFQYYREEENGRGNFPPRFSGLQFPNYSSELNVNALELDDSALYLCASSLVGVGETQYFGPGTRLLVL.

The CDR3 reads CASADRLTEAFF. CDR3 sequence (DNA): TGTGCCAGCGCAGACAGACTAACTGAAGCTTTCTTT. J is TRBJ1-1 and V is TRBV19, with D perhaps TRBD1 (5 bases). Between the trimmed V and J ends, which lost 9 bases and 5 bases, there was a span of 13 bases. This CDR3 contains 12 residues. Germline loops: CDR1 LNHDA, CDR2 SQIVND (reference sequence).

The chain uses TRBV5-1 and TRBJ2-3; TRBD1 or TRBD2 may be the D gene (5 bases each). The CDR3 covers 12 residues. The germline V gene has CDR1 SGHRS and CDR2 YFSETQ. Trimming took 4 bases from V and 9 from J, leaving 12 bases between them. CDR3 nucleotides: TGCGCCAGCAGCCAAAGAGGGGACACGCAGTATTTT. The encoded protein is CASSQRGDTQYF.

The CDR3 nucleotides read TGTGCCAGCAGTTTACCCAGGGCACCCTACGAGCAGTACTTC. Its protein is CASSLPRAPYEQYF. This rearrangement joins TRBV28 to TRBJ2-7, with D possibly TRBD1 on 5 matching bases. V was clipped by 2 bases and J by 2 bases, with 10 bases between them. Germline-derived CDR1 and CDR2 are MDHEN and SYDVKM. The CDR3 consists of 14 residues.

The table lists this clone with a count of one. V usage is TRBV7-9 and J usage is TRBJ2-7; no clear D. In germline, CDR1 is SEHNR, CDR2 FQNEAQ (reference sequence). The V end was cut by 5 bases, the J end by 5 bases, with 19 bases between. The CDR3 spans 15 residues. The CDR3 DNA sequence: TGTGCCAGCAGCGCCCGGACCGGCCTCAGGAACGAGCAGTACTTC. Translating gives CASSARTGLRNEQYF.

The CDR3 loop reads CASSPGVVTDTQYF. The CDR3 nucleotides read TGTGCCAGCTCACCGGGAGTGGTTACAGATACGCAGTATTTT. The chain links TRBV18 to TRBJ2-3, with a weak D call TRBD2 (5 bases). CDR3 length: 14 residues. Trimming removed 3 bases from V and 3 bases from J, with 10 bases in between. Looked up from germline, CDR1 is KGHSH and CDR2 is LQKENI.